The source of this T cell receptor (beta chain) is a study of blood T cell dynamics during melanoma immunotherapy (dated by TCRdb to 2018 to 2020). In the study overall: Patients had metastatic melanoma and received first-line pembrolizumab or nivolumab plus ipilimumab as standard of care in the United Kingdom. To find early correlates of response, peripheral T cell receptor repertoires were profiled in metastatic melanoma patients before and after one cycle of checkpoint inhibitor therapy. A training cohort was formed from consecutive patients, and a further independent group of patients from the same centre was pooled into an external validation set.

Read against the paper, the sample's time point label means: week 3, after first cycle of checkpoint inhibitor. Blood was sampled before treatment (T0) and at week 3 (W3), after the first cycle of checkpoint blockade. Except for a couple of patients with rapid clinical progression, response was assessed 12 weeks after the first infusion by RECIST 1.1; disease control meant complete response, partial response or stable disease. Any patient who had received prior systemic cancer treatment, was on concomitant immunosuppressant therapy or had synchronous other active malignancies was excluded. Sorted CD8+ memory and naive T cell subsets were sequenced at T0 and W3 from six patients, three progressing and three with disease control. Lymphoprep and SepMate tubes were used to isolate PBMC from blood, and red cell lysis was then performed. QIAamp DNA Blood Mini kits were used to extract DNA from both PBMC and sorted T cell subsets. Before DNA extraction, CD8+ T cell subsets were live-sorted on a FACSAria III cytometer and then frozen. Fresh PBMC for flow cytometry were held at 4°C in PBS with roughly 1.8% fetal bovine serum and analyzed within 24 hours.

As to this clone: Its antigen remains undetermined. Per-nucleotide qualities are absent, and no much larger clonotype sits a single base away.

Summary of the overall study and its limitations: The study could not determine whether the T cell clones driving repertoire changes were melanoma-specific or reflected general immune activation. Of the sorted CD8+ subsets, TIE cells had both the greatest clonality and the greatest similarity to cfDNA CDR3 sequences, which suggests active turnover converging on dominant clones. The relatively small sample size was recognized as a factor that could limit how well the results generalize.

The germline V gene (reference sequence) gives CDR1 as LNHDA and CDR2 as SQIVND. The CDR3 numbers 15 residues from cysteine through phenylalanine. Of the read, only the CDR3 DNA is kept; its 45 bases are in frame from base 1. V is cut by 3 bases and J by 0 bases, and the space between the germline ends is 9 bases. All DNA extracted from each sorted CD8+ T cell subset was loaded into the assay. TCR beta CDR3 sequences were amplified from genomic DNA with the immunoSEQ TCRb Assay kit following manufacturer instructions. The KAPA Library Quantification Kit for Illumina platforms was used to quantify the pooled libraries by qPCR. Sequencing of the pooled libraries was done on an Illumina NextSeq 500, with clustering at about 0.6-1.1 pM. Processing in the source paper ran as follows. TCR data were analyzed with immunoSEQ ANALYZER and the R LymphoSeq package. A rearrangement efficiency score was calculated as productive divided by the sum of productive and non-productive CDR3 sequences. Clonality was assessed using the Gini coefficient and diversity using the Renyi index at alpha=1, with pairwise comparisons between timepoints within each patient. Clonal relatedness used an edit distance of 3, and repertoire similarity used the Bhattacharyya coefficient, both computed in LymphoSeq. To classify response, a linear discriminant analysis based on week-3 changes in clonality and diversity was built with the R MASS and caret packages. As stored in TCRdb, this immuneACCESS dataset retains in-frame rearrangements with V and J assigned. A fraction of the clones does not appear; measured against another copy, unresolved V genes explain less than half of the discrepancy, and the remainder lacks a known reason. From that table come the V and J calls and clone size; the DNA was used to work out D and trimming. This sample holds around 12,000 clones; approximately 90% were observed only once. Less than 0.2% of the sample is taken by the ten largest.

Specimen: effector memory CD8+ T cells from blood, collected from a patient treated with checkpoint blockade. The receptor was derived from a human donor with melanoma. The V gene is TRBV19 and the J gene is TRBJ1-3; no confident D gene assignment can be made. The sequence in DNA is TGTGCCAGTAGTATTGGAGGCATCTCTGGAAACACCATATATTTT. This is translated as CASSIGGISGNTIYF.